The rows below give T cell receptor beta chains drawn from one sample of a study of graft-versus-host responses after intestinal transplantation. TCRdb keeps only in-frame clones here, not all; method: immunoSEQ multiplex PCR. This table holds about 89,000 clones, 94% found once. Antigen specificity for these receptors is unknown. Sequences were derived from unstimulated CD4+ T cells sorted from spleen or lymph node cells, sampled before transplant. The receptors were gathered from a human donor who was the organ donor for an intestinal transplant. Each CDR3 is given with its conserved first and last residue. The order of the fields is CDR3 DNA, CDR3 protein, clone size, J gene, D gene, CDR3 length, V gene. A D gene is named only where the DNA matches it firmly. Size is stated for part of the rows, as once, few or many counts, or as a class when the clone is expanded.

CDR3 DNA: TGTGCCAGCAGCCAACAGGGCGACTACAATGAGCAGTTCTTC; CDR3 protein: CASSQQGDYNEQFF; clone size: .; J gene: TRBJ2-1; D gene: .; CDR3 length: 14; V gene: TRBV4-2
CDR3 DNA: TGTGCCAGCAGCCAAGAGGGACAGGGGTACTCCTCTGGAAACACCATATATTTT; CDR3 protein: CASSQEGQGYSSGNTIYF; clone size: .; J gene: TRBJ1-3; D gene: TRBD1; CDR3 length: 18; V gene: TRBV4-2
CDR3 DNA: TGCGCCAGCAGCTTGGCGGGGGGGCCAGAGACCCAGTACTTC; CDR3 protein: CASSLAGGPETQYF; clone size: few; J gene: TRBJ2-5; D gene: TRBD2; CDR3 length: 14; V gene: TRBV5-1
CDR3 DNA: TGTGCCACCAGCAGAGAAGCGAATAGCGGAAAGCAGTTCTTC; CDR3 protein: CATSREANSGKQFF; clone size: .; J gene: TRBJ2-1; D gene: .; CDR3 length: 14; V gene: TRBV15
CDR3 DNA: TGTGCCAGCAGTCCGCTCTTACTGGGCAGGGGGTACGAGCAGTACTTC; CDR3 protein: CASSPLLLGRGYEQYF; clone size: .; J gene: TRBJ2-7; D gene: TRBD1; CDR3 length: 16; V gene: TRBV28
CDR3 DNA: TGTGCCATCAGGGACAGGGATCTAAACACTGAAGCTTTCTTT; CDR3 protein: CAIRDRDLNTEAFF; clone size: .; J gene: TRBJ1-1; D gene: TRBD1; CDR3 length: 14; V gene: TRBV10-3
CDR3 DNA: TGTGCCAGCAGCTTATGGGTTACGGGGGAGACCCAGTACTTC; CDR3 protein: CASSLWVTGETQYF; clone size: .; J gene: TRBJ2-5; D gene: .; CDR3 length: 14; V gene: TRBV7-2
CDR3 DNA: TGTGCCAGCAGCCAAGGGACAGGGGACTACTATGGCTACACCTTC; CDR3 protein: CASSQGTGDYYGYTF; clone size: .; J gene: TRBJ1-2; D gene: TRBD1; CDR3 length: 15; V gene: TRBV5-4
CDR3 DNA: TGTGCCAGCAGCCAAGATGGAAGGGGCAGGGTGGACTACGAGCAGTACTTC; CDR3 protein: CASSQDGRGRVDYEQYF; clone size: .; J gene: TRBJ2-7; D gene: .; CDR3 length: 17; V gene: TRBV4-2
CDR3 DNA: TGTGCCAGCAGCCGGGGGGACGGAAACACCATATATTTT; CDR3 protein: CASSRGDGNTIYF; clone size: .; J gene: TRBJ1-3; D gene: .; CDR3 length: 13; V gene: TRBV11-3
CDR3 DNA: TGCGCCAGCAGATACGCGACGGGGCATGGGCCCACAGATACGCAGTATTTT; CDR3 protein: CASRYATGHGPTDTQYF; clone size: .; J gene: TRBJ2-3; D gene: .; CDR3 length: 17; V gene: TRBV4-1